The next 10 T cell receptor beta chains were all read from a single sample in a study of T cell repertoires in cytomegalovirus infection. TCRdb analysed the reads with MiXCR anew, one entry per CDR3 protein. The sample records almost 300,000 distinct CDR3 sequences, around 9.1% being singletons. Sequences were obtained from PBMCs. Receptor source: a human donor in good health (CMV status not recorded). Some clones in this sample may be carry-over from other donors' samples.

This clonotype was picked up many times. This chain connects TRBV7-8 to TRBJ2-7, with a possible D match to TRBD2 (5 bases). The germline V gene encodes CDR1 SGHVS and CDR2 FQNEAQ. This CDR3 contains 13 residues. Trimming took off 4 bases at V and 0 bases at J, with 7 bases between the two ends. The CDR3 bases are TGTGCCAGCAGCTCCGGACTCTCCTACGAGCAGTACGTC. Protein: CASSSGLSYEQYV.

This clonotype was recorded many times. The CDR3 is CASMGGSQPQHF. The CDR3 DNA reads TGTGCCAGCATGGGCGGCAGCCAGCCCCAGCATTTT. The chain links TRBV2 to TRBJ1-5; D uncertain. V lost 7 bases and J lost 7, with 11 bases in between. Looked up from germline, CDR1 is SNHLY and CDR2 is FYNNEI. The CDR3 has 12 residues.

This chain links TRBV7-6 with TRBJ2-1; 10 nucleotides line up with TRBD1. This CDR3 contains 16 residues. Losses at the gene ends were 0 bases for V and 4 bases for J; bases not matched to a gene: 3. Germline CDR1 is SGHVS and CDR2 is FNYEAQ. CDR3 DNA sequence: TGTGCCAGCAGCTTAGCGGGACAGGGGAAGTACAATGAGCAGTTCTTC. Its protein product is CASSLAGQGKYNEQFF.

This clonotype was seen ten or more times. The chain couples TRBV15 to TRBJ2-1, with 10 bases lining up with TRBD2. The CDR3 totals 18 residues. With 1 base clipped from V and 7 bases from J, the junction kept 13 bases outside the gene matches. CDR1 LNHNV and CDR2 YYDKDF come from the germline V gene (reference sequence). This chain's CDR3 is CATSRGGSGGHLGNEQFF. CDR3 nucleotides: TGTGCCACCAGCAGAGGAGGTAGCGGGGGGCACCTCGGGAATGAGCAGTTCTTC.

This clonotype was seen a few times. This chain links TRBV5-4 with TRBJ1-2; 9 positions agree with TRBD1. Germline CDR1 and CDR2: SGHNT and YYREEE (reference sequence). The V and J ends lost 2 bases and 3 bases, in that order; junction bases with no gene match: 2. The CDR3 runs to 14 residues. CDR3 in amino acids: CASSFRDRDYGYTF. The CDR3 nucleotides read TGTGCCAGCAGCTTCCGGGACAGGGACTATGGCTACACCTTC.

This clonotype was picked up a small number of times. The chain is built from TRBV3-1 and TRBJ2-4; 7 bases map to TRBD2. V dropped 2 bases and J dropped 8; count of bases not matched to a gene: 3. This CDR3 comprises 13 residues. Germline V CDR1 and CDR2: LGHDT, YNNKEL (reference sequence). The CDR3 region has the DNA TGTGCCAGCAGCCAAAGGGAGGGAGACATTCAGTACTTC. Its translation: CASSQREGDIQYF.

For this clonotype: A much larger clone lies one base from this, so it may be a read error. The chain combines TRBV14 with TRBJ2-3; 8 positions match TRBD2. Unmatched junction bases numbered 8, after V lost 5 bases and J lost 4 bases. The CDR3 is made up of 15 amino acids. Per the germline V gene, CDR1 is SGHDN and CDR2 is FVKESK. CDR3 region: CASSEVAGLADTQYF. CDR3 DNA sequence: TGTGCCAGCAGCGAAGTAGCGGGGTTGGCAGATACGCAGTATTTT.

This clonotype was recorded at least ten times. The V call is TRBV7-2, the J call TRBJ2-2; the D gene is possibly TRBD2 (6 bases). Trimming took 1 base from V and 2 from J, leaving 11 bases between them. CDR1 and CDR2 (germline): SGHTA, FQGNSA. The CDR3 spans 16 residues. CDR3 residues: CASSLGTSPNTGELFF. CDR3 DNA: TGTGCCAGCAGCTTAGGTACTAGCCCCAACACCGGGGAGCTGTTTTTT.

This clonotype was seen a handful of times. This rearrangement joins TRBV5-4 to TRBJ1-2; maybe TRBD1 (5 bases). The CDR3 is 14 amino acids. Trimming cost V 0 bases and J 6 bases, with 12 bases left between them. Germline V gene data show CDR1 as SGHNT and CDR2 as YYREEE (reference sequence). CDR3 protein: CASSLVGTRDGYTF. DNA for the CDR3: TGTGCCAGCAGCTTGGTAGGGACCCGGGATGGCTACACCTTC.

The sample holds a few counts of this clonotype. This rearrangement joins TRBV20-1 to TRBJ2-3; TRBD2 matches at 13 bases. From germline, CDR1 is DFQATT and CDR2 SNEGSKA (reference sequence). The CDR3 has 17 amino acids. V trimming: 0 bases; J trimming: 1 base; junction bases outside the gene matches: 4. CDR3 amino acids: CSARDGGLAGRTDTQYF. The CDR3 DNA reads TGCAGTGCTAGAGACGGGGGACTAGCGGGACGCACAGATACGCAGTATTTT.